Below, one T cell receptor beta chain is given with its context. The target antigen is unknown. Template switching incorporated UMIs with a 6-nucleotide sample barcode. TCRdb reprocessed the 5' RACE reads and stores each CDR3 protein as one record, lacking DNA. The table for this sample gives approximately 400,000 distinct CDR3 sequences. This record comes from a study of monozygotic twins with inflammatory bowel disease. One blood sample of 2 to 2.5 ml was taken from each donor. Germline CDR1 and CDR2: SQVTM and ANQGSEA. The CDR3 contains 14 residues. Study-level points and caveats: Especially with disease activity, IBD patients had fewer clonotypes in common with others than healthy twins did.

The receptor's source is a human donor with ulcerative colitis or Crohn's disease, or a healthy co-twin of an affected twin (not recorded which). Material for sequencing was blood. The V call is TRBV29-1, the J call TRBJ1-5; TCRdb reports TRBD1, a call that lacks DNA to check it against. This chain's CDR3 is CSVPGQLSNQPQHF.